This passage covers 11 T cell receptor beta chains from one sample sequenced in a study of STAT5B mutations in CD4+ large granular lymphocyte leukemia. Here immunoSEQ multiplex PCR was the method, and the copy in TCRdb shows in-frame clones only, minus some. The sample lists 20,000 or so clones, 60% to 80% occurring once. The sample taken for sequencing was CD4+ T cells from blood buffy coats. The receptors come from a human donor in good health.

The CDR3 loop reads CASMGSGSENNEQFF. CDR3 nucleotide sequence: TGTGCCAGCATGGGTAGCGGGAGCGAAAACAATGAGCAGTTCTTC. This chain uses TRBV6-9 with TRBJ2-1; TRBD2 agrees at 9 bases. With 7 bases clipped from V and 5 bases from J, the junction kept 9 bases outside the gene matches. The CDR3 sequence is 15 residues long. Germline CDR1 reads MNHGY; CDR2 reads SVAAGI.

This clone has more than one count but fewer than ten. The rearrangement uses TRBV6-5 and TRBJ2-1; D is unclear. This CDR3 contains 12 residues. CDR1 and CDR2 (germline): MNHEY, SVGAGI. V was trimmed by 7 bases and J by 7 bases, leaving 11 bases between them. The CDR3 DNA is TGTGCCAGCAAGGACCCGATAAATGAGCAGTTCTTC. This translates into CASKDPINEQFF.

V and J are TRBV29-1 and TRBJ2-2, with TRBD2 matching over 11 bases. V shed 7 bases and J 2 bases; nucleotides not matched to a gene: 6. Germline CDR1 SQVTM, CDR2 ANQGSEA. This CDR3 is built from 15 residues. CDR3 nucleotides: TGCAGCGGTGGACTAGCGGGCCTTAACACCGGGGAGCTGTTTTTT. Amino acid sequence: CSGGLAGLNTGELFF.

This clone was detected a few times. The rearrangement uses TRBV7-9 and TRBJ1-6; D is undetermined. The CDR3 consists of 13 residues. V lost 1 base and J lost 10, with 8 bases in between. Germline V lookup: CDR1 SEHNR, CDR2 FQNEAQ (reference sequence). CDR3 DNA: TGTGCCAGCAGCTTAGATCCGGCGTCACCCCTCCACTTT. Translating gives CASSLDPASPLHF.

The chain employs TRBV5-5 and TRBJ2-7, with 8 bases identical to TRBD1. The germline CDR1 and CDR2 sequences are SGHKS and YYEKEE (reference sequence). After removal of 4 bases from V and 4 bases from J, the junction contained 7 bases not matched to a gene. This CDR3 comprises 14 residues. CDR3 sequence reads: CASSLLTGEYEQYF. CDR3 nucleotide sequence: TGTGCCAGCAGCCTTTTGACAGGGGAGTACGAGCAGTACTTC. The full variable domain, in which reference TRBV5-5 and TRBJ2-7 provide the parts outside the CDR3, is DAGVTQSPTHLIKTRGQQVTLRCSPISGHKSVSWYQQVLGQGPQFIFQYYEKEERGRGNFPDRFSARQFPNYSSELNVNALLLGDSALYLCASSLLTGEYEQYFGPGTRLTVT.

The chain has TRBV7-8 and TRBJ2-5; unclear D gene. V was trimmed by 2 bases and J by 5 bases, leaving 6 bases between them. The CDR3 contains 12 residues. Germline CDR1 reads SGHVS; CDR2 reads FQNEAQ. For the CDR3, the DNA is TGTGCCAGCAGCTTAACGCCGGAGACCCAGTACTTC. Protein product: CASSLTPETQYF.

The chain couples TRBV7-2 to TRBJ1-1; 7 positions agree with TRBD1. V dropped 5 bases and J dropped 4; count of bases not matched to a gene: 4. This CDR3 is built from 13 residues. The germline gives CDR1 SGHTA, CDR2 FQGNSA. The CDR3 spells CASSRQGSTEAFF. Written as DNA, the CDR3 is TGTGCCAGCAGCAGACAGGGTAGCACTGAAGCTTTCTTT.

The CDR3: CASSTRAGGLRNEQFF. In DNA, the CDR3 is TGTGCCAGCAGCACCCGAGCGGGAGGGCTAAGGAATGAGCAGTTCTTC. The V call is TRBV6-4, the J call TRBJ2-1; TRBD2 agrees at 10 bases. Trimming at V came to 6 bases and at J to 7 bases, leaving 12 bases not matched to a gene. Germline CDR1 and CDR2: MRHNA and SNTAGT. This CDR3 spans 16 amino acids.

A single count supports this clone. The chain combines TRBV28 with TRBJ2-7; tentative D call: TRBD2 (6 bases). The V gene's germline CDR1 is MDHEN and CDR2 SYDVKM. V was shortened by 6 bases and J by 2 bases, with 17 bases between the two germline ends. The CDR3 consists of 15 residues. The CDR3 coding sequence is TGTGCCAGCAGCTCCCCGTTGGGGAGGACCTACGAGCAGTACTTC. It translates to CASSSPLGRTYEQYF.

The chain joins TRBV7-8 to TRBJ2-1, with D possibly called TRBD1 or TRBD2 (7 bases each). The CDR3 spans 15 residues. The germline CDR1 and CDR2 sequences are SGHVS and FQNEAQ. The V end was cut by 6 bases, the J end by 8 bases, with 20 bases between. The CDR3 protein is CASRGEGLGGHEQFF. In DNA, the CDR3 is TGTGCCAGCAGGGGGGAAGGACTAGGGGGCCATGAGCAGTTCTTC. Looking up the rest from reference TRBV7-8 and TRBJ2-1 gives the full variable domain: GAGVSQSPRYKVAKRGQDVALRCDPISGHVSLFWYQQALGQGPEFLTYFQNEAQLDKSGLPSDRFFAERPEGSVSTLKIQRTQQEDSAVYLCASRGEGLGGHEQFFGPGTRLTVL.

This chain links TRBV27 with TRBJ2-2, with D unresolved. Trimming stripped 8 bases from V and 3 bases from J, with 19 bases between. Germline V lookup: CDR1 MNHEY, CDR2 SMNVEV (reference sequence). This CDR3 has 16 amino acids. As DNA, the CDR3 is TGTGCCAGCGCCGGCACGGGCTCCTTGGACACCGGGGAGCTGTTTTTT. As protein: CASAGTGSLDTGELFF.